These 21 T cell receptor beta chains came from one sample sequenced in a study of T cell responses to AZD1222 COVID-19 vaccine. Assay: immunoSEQ multiplex PCR; the TCRdb copy retains only in-frame clones and omits some. Of under 80,000 clones in the sample, approximately 79% were seen once. Material: peripheral blood, obtained on day 0 of MenACWY control vaccination. These receptors were collected from an adult in good health.

This clone was observed at least ten times. This rearrangement joins TRBV4-2 to TRBJ2-7, with D hard to call. V was pared by 0 bases and J by 4 bases, with 13 bases between. Germline-derived CDR1 and CDR2 are LGHNA and YNFKEQ. The CDR3 loop spans 15 amino acids. CDR3 DNA sequence: TGTGCCAGCAGCCAAGAGAAGGGTTCTGGTTACGAGCAGTACTTC. Protein product: CASSQEKGSGYEQYF.

For this clone: Other DNA variants within this sample encode the same CDR3. The CDR3 is CASSYSYGENYGYTF. DNA of the CDR3: TGTGCCAGCAGTTACTCCTACGGAGAAAACTATGGCTACACCTTC. V and J are TRBV6-5 and TRBJ1-2; D gene ambiguous. The ends were cut back, 0 bases at V and 2 bases at J, with 10 bases in the middle. CDR3 length equals 15 residues. Germline values: CDR1 MNHEY, CDR2 SVGAGI.

This clone occurred once. V gene TRBV19 combines with J gene TRBJ1-5; D perhaps matches TRBD1 (5 bases). Trimming stripped 4 bases from V and 2 bases from J, with 15 bases between. Germline V gene sequence: CDR1 LNHDA, CDR2 SQIVND (reference sequence). This CDR3 is 16 amino acids long. CDR3 in DNA: TGTGCCAGTAGTAGCTCCCAGGGTCGGGGCAATCAGCCCCAGCATTTT. It translates to CASSSSQGRGNQPQHF. The full variable domain, completed using reference TRBV19 and TRBJ1-5, is DGGITQSPKYLFRKEGQNVTLSCEQNLNHDAMYWYRQDPGQGLRLIYYSQIVNDFQKGDIAEGYSVSREKKESFPLTVTSAQKNPTAFYLCASSSSQGRGNQPQHFGDGTRLSIL.

The chain carries TRBV30 and TRBJ2-5; TRBD1 aligns across 9 bases. CDR3 size: 13 residues. Trimming at V came to 4 bases and at J to 3 bases, leaving 3 bases not matched to a gene. Germline V gene sequence: CDR1 GTSNPN, CDR2 SVGIG (reference sequence). The CDR3 DNA is TGTGCCTGGATGACAGGGGGGGAAGAGACCCAGTACTTC. Protein sequence: CAWMTGGEETQYF.

The rearrangement uses TRBV4-3 and TRBJ2-1; the match to TRBD1 covers 8 bases. The V gene end was trimmed by 0 bases and the J gene end by 6 bases; junction bases not matched to a gene: 4. The CDR3 extends over 15 amino acids. Per the germline V gene, CDR1 is LGHNA and CDR2 is YSLEER. CDR3 residues: CASSQDGTGSNEQFF. The CDR3, as DNA: TGCGCCAGCAGCCAAGATGGGACAGGCTCCAATGAGCAGTTCTTC.

This rearrangement joins TRBV5-4 to TRBJ2-1; 9 bases agree with TRBD1. The CDR3 loop spans 15 amino acids. CDR1 and CDR2 (germline): SGHNT, YYREEE (reference sequence). After removal of 4 bases from V and 7 bases from J, the junction contained 9 bases not matched to a gene. DNA for the CDR3: TGTGCCAGCAGCCCGGAGGGACAGGGACGTAATGAGCAGTTCTTC. Translating gives CASSPEGQGRNEQFF.

The chain recombines TRBV9 with TRBJ2-6, with TRBD2 identical over 7 bases. The J segment lost 0 bases and the V segment lost 3 bases, leaving 6 bases of the junction unmatched. The CDR3 has 17 amino acids. Germline CDR1 is SGDLS and CDR2 is YYNGEE. CDR3 DNA sequence: TGTGCCAGCAGCGCCTCCGGGAGGATCTCTGGGGCCAACGTCCTGACTTTC. As protein: CASSASGRISGANVLTF.

Here the CDR3 reads CASSSNGRVCNTGELFF. The CDR3 DNA reads TGTGCCAGCAGCTCTAATGGACGCGTTTGTAACACCGGGGAGCTGTTTTTT. The rearrangement links TRBV7-3 to TRBJ2-2; unclear D gene. From germline, CDR1 is SGHTA and CDR2 FQGTGA. The germline V and J ends were trimmed by 4 bases and 2 bases, with 17 bases remaining between them. This CDR3 is built from 17 residues.

This clone appeared a single time. The chain joins TRBV6-2 or TRBV6-3 to TRBJ2-7; TRBD1 agrees at 10 bases. The CDR3 sequence is 15 residues long. Germline V gives CDR1 MNHEY, CDR2 SVGEGT. V was clipped by 2 bases and J by 5 bases; unmatched bases: 6. CDR3 in amino acids: CASSYGTGVGNEQYF. CDR3 nucleotide sequence: TGTGCCAGCAGTTACGGGACAGGGGTCGGAAACGAGCAGTACTTC.

The chain joins TRBV6-5 to TRBJ2-1; 7 positions agree with TRBD1. Trimming cost V 4 bases and J 0 bases; bases outside gene matches: 3. The CDR3 length is 15 residues. Germline V gene sequence: CDR1 MNHEY, CDR2 SVGAGI. CDR3 coding DNA: TGTGCCAGCAGTTTACAGGGGAACTCCTACAATGAGCAGTTCTTC. Its protein is CASSLQGNSYNEQFF.

A few counts support this clone. The chain employs TRBV19 and TRBJ2-2; weak D call: TRBD1 (6 bases). This CDR3 is built from 14 residues. From germline, CDR1 is LNHDA and CDR2 SQIVND (reference sequence). The V end lost 4 bases, the J end lost 3 bases, and 9 bases lay between the germline ends. DNA of the CDR3: TGTGCCAGTAGTACCACAGGGTACACCGGGGAGCTGTTTTTT. Its protein is CASSTTGYTGELFF.

The V call is TRBV19, the J call TRBJ1-5; the match to TRBD1 covers 9 bases. CDR3 length: 15 residues. V shed 4 bases, J shed 3 bases, and the junction held 4 bases outside the gene matches. CDR1 and CDR2 (germline): LNHDA, SQIVND (reference sequence). The CDR3 is CASSTGQGPNQPQHF. The CDR3 coding sequence is TGTGCCAGTAGTACTGGACAGGGGCCCAATCAGCCCCAGCATTTT.

The V gene is TRBV5-1, the J gene TRBJ2-7, with D tentatively TRBD1 (5 bases). Trimming cost V 0 bases and J 5 bases, with 15 bases left between them. Germline loops: CDR1 SGHRS, CDR2 YFSETQ. CDR3 length: 15 residues. In nucleotides, the CDR3 is TGCGCCAGCAGCTTGGGAAGGGGTGGGTACCACGAGCAGTACTTC. It codes for CASSLGRGGYHEQYF.

This sequence joins TRBV27 and TRBJ1-1, with a tentative D call TRBD1 (6 bases). V was pared by 6 bases and J by 4 bases, with 18 bases between. Per the germline V gene, CDR1 is MNHEY and CDR2 is SMNVEV (reference sequence). The CDR3 length is 15 residues. In nucleotides, the CDR3 is TGTGCCAGCAGCCTTCGAGGGGGGCTGGGCACTGAAGCTTTCTTT. Amino acid sequence: CASSLRGGLGTEAFF.

This rearrangement joins TRBV29-1 to TRBJ2-7; possibly TRBD1 for D (6 bases). This CDR3 comprises 15 residues. Germline V gene lookup returns CDR1 SQVTM and CDR2 ANQGSEA. The ends were cut back, 4 bases at V and 2 bases at J, with 18 bases in the middle. DNA of the CDR3: TGCAGCGTTGGGGGATGGGGACAAACTACCTACGAGCAGTACTTC. It yields the protein CSVGGWGQTTYEQYF.

The chain uses TRBV6-5 and TRBJ1-6; tentative D call: TRBD1 (6 bases). V lost 2 bases to trimming and J lost 7 bases, with 15 bases between them. Per germline, CDR1 MNHEY and CDR2 SVGAGI. This CDR3 has 16 residues. In nucleotides, the CDR3 is TGTGCCAGCAGTTACAACCGTCCAGGGGAAAATTCACCCCTCCACTTT. Encoded protein: CASSYNRPGENSPLHF.

This sequence joins TRBV2 and TRBJ1-1; no firm D call. CDR1 and CDR2 from the germline V gene are SNHLY and FYNNEI. V was clipped by 5 bases and J by 1 base, with 8 bases between them. The CDR3 has 13 residues. CDR3 region: CASSSKQNTEAFF. CDR3 sequence (DNA): TGTGCCAGCAGTTCCAAACAGAACACTGAAGCTTTCTTT.

This sequence joins TRBV30 and TRBJ1-6; D is unresolved. The CDR3 totals 11 residues. Trimming cost V 4 bases and J 10 bases, with 8 bases left between them. CDR1 is GTSNPN and CDR2 is SVGIG in the germline V gene (reference sequence). The CDR3 coding sequence is TGTGCCTGGAATCAACGATCACCCCTCCACTTT. Translating gives CAWNQRSPLHF.

The V gene is TRBV5-5, the J gene TRBJ2-5; D not resolved. V was clipped by 4 bases and J by 9 bases, with 13 bases between them. This CDR3 has 12 residues. Germline CDR1 is SGHKS and CDR2 is YYEKEE (reference sequence). Here the CDR3 reads CASSPEDRAQYF. In DNA form, the CDR3 reads TGTGCCAGCAGCCCCGAGGACCGGGCCCAGTACTTC.

This rearrangement joins TRBV5-1 to TRBJ2-1, with 8 bases that match TRBD1. Germline trimming cut 0 bases from V and 5 bases from J; bases unmatched to any gene: 4. Germline CDR1 reads SGHRS; CDR2 reads YFSETQ. This CDR3 comprises 15 residues. The CDR3 here is CASSLAGGVHNEQFF. The DNA of the CDR3 is TGCGCCAGCAGCTTGGCAGGGGGCGTCCACAATGAGCAGTTCTTC. Full variable domain (missing parts from reference TRBV5-1 and TRBJ2-1): KAGVTQTPRYLIKTRGQQVTLSCSPISGHRSVSWYQQTPGQGLQFLFEYFSETQRNKGNFPGRFSGRQFSNSRSEMNVSTLELGDSALYLCASSLAGGVHNEQFFGPGTRLTVL.

This sequence joins TRBV6-5 and TRBJ2-7; a weak D match, TRBD1 (5 bases). Germline-derived CDR1 and CDR2 are MNHEY and SVGAGI. V lost 0 bases, J lost 1 base, and 7 bases lay in between. This CDR3 has 14 residues. The CDR3 region is CASSYSTESYEQYF. The CDR3 DNA reads as TGTGCCAGCAGTTACTCGACAGAATCCTACGAGCAGTACTTC.